A selection of T cell receptor beta chains follows, all from one sample in a study of control samples from healthy donors and cancer patients. Only in-frame clones appear in the TCRdb table, and some are missing; sequencing was by immunoSEQ multiplex PCR. In the table there are 60,000 or so clones, 88% of which are singletons. Input material: blood. The receptors come from a man aged 50-60 years in good health. CDR3s include the opening cysteine and the closing phenylalanine or tryptophan.

>TRBV18|TRBJ2-3
CASSSTAGTGSADTQYF
>TRBV10-3|TRBJ2-7
CAISRDSSYEQYF
>TRBV27|TRBJ2-1
CASSQTSGSFLFF
>TRBV12-5|TRBJ2-3
CASGLEDITQYF
>TRBV7-8|TRBJ2-1
CASSPGQSEQFF
>TRBV5-1|TRBJ2-1
CASSLVPQPQSGEQFF
>TRBV5-8|TRBJ2-3
CASSFGQGTDTQYF
>TRBV20-1|TRBJ2-1
CSASSPVGSYNEQFF
>TRBV7-8|TRBJ1-5
CASSFAPFDQPQHF
>TRBV11-2|TRBJ1-1
CASSRQAGIEAFF
>TRBV6-5|TRBJ1-3
CASSHTSGNTIYF
>TRBV10-3|TRBJ1-2
CAISESVGHHGYTF
>TRBV29-1|TRBJ2-5
CSVEDPRTATQETQYF
>TRBV11-2|TRBJ1-2
CASSLVAGQDHYGYTF
>TRBV6-5|TRBJ2-3
CASSRPAGSTDTQYF